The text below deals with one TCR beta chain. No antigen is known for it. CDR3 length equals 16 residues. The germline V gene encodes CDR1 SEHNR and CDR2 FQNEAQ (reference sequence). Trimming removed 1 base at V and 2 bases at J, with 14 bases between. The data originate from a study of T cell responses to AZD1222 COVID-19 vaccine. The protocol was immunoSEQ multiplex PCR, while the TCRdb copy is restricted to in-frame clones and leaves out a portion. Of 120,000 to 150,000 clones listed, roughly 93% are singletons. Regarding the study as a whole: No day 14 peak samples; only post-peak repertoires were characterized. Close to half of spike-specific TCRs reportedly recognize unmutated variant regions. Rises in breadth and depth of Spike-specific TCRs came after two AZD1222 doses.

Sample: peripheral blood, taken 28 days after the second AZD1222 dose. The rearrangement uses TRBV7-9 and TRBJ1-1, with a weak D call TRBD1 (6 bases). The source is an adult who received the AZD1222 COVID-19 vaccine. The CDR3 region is CASSLVGRGRNTEAFF. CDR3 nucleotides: TGTGCCAGCAGCTTAGTGGGCCGGGGGCGTAACACTGAAGCTTTCTTT.